Shown below are 20 T cell receptor beta chains from a single sample sequenced in a study of cytomegalovirus exposure and HLA in healthy donors. Primers included in the PCR were 60 Vbeta and 13 Jbeta primers. This table comes from immunoSEQ multiplex PCR, and its TCRdb copy is limited to in-frame clones, with some not included. The table has 85,000 to 100,000 clones, about 80% seen once. The sequenced material came from PBMCs. These receptors originate from a female donor in good health and CMV-seropositive.

The rearrangement uses TRBV27 and TRBJ2-3, with 10 bases lining up with TRBD2. Germline V gives CDR1 MNHEY, CDR2 SMNVEV (reference sequence). With V trimmed by 7 bases and J by 1 base, 5 bases remained unmatched. This CDR3 comprises 15 residues. The DNA of the CDR3 is TGTGCCAGCACCTTCAGCGGGAGGGGCACAGATACGCAGTATTTT. Its translation is CASTFSGRGTDTQYF.

The chain is built from TRBV7-2 and TRBJ1-3, with D unresolved. The CDR3 sequence is 15 residues long. Germline lookup yields CDR1 SGHTA and CDR2 FQGNSA. Trimming cost V 4 bases and J 2 bases, with 12 bases left between them. CDR3 DNA: TGTGCCAGCAGCTCGGGGTCAGGCGCTGGAAACACCATATATTTT. Its protein product is CASSSGSGAGNTIYF.

This clone was seen a handful of times. J is TRBJ2-4 and V is TRBV5-1; 7 nucleotides match TRBD1. V dropped 3 bases and J dropped 0; count of bases not matched to a gene: 9. CDR1 SGHRS and CDR2 YFSETQ come from the germline V gene. There are 17 residues in the CDR3. The CDR3: CASSSSGTALAKNIQYF. The CDR3 coding sequence is TGCGCCAGCAGCTCCTCCGGGACAGCGCTAGCCAAAAACATTCAGTACTTC.

The V and J genes are TRBV5-4 and TRBJ2-7, with 9 bases that match TRBD2. The J segment lost 2 bases and the V segment lost 4 bases, leaving 7 bases of the junction unmatched. Germline V lookup: CDR1 SGHNT, CDR2 YYREEE (reference sequence). The CDR3 totals 15 residues. The CDR3 here is CASSPLAGGPYEQYF. CDR3 bases: TGTGCCAGCAGCCCCCTGGCGGGAGGGCCCTACGAGCAGTACTTC.

The rearrangement links TRBV19 to TRBJ1-1; a possible D gene is TRBD1 (5 bases). Between the trimmed V and J ends, which lost 6 bases and 5 bases, there was a span of 13 bases. The CDR3 sequence is 13 residues long. Germline lookup yields CDR1 LNHDA and CDR2 SQIVND (reference sequence). In DNA form, the CDR3 reads TGTGCCAGTAGCCTAGGGGCTGGGACTGAAGCTTTCTTT. Translation gives CASSLGAGTEAFF.

The chain combines TRBV27 with TRBJ1-1; tentatively, D is TRBD1 (5 bases). Trimming removed 4 bases from V and 0 bases from J, with 18 bases in between. The CDR3 covers 17 residues. Germline lookup yields CDR1 MNHEY and CDR2 SMNVEV (reference sequence). CDR3 amino acids: CASSSWARGPMNTEAFF. In DNA, the CDR3 is TGTGCCAGCAGTTCCTGGGCGCGGGGCCCCATGAACACTGAAGCTTTCTTT.

The rearrangement uses TRBV5-1 and TRBJ2-6; 7 bases map to TRBD1. This CDR3 has 15 amino acids. V lost 4 bases, J lost 2 bases, and 3 bases stayed unmatched. From germline, CDR1 is SGHRS and CDR2 YFSETQ. Here the CDR3 reads CASSVGTAGANVLTF. The CDR3 bases are TGCGCCAGCAGCGTCGGGACAGCTGGGGCCAACGTCCTGACTTTC.

The V gene is TRBV2, the J gene TRBJ1-1; D remains ambiguous. This CDR3 contains 13 residues. Germline lookup yields CDR1 SNHLY and CDR2 FYNNEI. Between the trimmed V and J ends, which lost 6 bases and 2 bases, there was a span of 10 bases. In DNA, the CDR3 is TGTGCCAGCAGGTGGCACGAAAACACTGAAGCTTTCTTT. This sequence encodes CASRWHENTEAFF.

This chain uses TRBV2 with TRBJ2-3, with TRBD1 identical over 12 bases. The trim removed 7 bases at V and 4 bases at J, leaving 6 bases unmatched. Germline CDR1 is SNHLY and CDR2 is FYNNEI. The CDR3 totals 15 residues. This CDR3 is CASNMGQGAADTQYF. CDR3 sequence (DNA): TGTGCCAGCAATATGGGACAGGGGGCGGCAGATACGCAGTATTTT. The full variable domain, completed using reference TRBV2 and TRBJ2-3, is EPEVTQTPSHQVTQMGQEVILRCVPISNHLYFYWYRQILGQKVEFLVSFYNNEISEKSEIFDDQFSVERPDGSNFTLKIRSTKLEDSAMYFCASNMGQGAADTQYFGPGTRLTVL.

This chain links TRBV30 with TRBJ2-1; D might be TRBD1 (6 bases). The CDR3 runs to 14 residues. Germline-derived CDR1 and CDR2 are GTSNPN and SVGIG (reference sequence). The V and J ends lost 3 bases and 6 bases respectively, with 15 bases between them. In nucleotides, the CDR3 is TGTGCCTGGAGAAAAGACAGGTCCAGCAATGAGCAGTTCTTC. It specifies CAWRKDRSSNEQFF.

J is TRBJ2-7 and V is TRBV10-2, with D perhaps TRBD2 (5 bases). V gave up 4 bases and J gave up 2 bases, with 9 bases separating them. CDR3 length equals 13 residues. Per the germline V gene, CDR1 is WSHSY and CDR2 is SAAADI. CDR3 nucleotide sequence: TGCGCCAGCAGTGTTACACTAGCCTACGAGCAGTACTTC. As protein: CASSVTLAYEQYF.

V is TRBV4-1 and J is TRBJ1-1; 7 nucleotides align to TRBD1. The CDR3 runs 16 residues. The V segment lost 0 bases and the J segment 0 bases; nucleotides outside the gene matches: 4. Germline loops: CDR1 MGHRA, CDR2 YSYEKL. Here the CDR3 reads CASSQEEGAMNTEAFF. Written as DNA, the CDR3 is TGCGCCAGCAGCCAAGAAGAGGGGGCAATGAACACTGAAGCTTTCTTT.

V usage is TRBV28 and J usage is TRBJ2-4, with D maybe TRBD1 (5 bases). The CDR3 has 11 amino acids. V lost 7 bases to trimming and J lost 6 bases, with 7 bases between them. Looked up from germline, CDR1 is MDHEN and CDR2 is SYDVKM. The CDR3 protein is CASTQGNIQYF. As DNA, the CDR3 is TGTGCCAGCACCCAGGGAAACATTCAGTACTTC.

V and J are TRBV6-5 and TRBJ1-6; 7 bases align to TRBD1. Germline V gene sequence: CDR1 MNHEY, CDR2 SVGAGI. This CDR3 contains 16 residues. J was trimmed by 8 bases and V by 2 bases; bases with no gene match: 9. The CDR3 loop is CASSYEARGADSPLHF. The CDR3 region has the DNA TGTGCCAGCAGTTACGAGGCCAGGGGGGCGGATTCACCCCTCCACTTT.

The chain joins TRBV28 to TRBJ2-1; D is perhaps TRBD2 (6 bases). Trimming shortened V by 3 bases and J by 4 bases, and 10 bases separated the two germline ends. This CDR3 has 14 amino acids. From germline, CDR1 is MDHEN and CDR2 SYDVKM. CDR3 bases: TGTGCCAGCAGTTTCCCGGGGGTATACAATGAGCAGTTCTTC. Encoded protein: CASSFPGVYNEQFF.

V is TRBV2 and J is TRBJ1-2; D is uncertain. Germline-derived CDR1 and CDR2 are SNHLY and FYNNEI. This CDR3 spans 12 amino acids. The V and J ends lost 5 bases and 8 bases respectively, with 12 bases between them. Here the CDR3 DNA reads TGTGCCAGCAGTCGGGGATTGGGGGGCTACACCTTC. Residues: CASSRGLGGYTF.

V is TRBV9 and J is TRBJ2-2; no definite D call. Trimming removed 4 bases from V and 6 bases from J, with 10 bases in between. This CDR3 comprises 13 residues. Germline CDR1 and CDR2: SGDLS and YYNGEE. In nucleotides, the CDR3 is TGTGCCAGCAGCCCAGAGGTTGCCGGGGAGCTGTTTTTT. Protein product: CASSPEVAGELFF.

This clone occurred once. The chain carries TRBV18 and TRBJ2-5; D uncertain. The germline CDR1 and CDR2 sequences are KGHSH and LQKENI. Trimming stripped 6 bases from V and 6 bases from J, with 14 bases between. The CDR3 spans 13 residues. The CDR3: CASSPTSRKTQYF. The CDR3 nucleotides read TGTGCCAGCTCCCCTACCTCCAGGAAGACCCAGTACTTC.

The table lists this clone with a count of one. V gene TRBV15 combines with J gene TRBJ1-2; 12 positions match TRBD1. With V trimmed by 6 bases and J by 4 bases, 15 bases remained unmatched. Germline V lookup: CDR1 LNHNV, CDR2 YYDKDF (reference sequence). This CDR3 is 18 amino acids long. CDR3 bases: TGTGCCACCAGGGCCCCCCTTGGGACAGGGGGCTCGGGCTATGGCTACACCTTC. This encodes CATRAPLGTGGSGYGYTF.

V is TRBV2 and J is TRBJ2-3; 13 positions match TRBD2. The CDR3 has 16 residues. Germline values: CDR1 SNHLY, CDR2 FYNNEI. Trimming took 4 bases from V and 4 from J; bases not matched to a gene: 5. Here the CDR3 DNA reads TGTGCCAGCAGTGGTACGGGACTAGCGGGATCAGATACGCAGTATTTT. Protein: CASSGTGLAGSDTQYF.